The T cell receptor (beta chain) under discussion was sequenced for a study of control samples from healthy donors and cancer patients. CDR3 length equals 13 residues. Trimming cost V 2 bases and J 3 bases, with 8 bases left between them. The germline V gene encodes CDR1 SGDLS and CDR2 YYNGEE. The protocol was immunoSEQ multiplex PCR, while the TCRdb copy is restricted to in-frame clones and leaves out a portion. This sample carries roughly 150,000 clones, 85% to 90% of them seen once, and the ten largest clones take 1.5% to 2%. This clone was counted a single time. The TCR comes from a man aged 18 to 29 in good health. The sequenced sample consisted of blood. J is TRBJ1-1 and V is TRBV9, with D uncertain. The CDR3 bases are TGTGCCAGCAGCGTTAGGGTGGACACTGAAGCTTTCTTT. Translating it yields CASSVRVDTEAFF.